This T cell receptor beta chain is drawn from a study of vaccination effects on CD4 cells after COVID-19 (dated by TCRdb to the early 2020s). Regarding the research as a whole: Post-vaccine samples across the study were collected a median of 72 days after the second dose, with a range of 14 to 241. In both COVID-19 convalescent patients and infection-naive vaccine recipients, the study compared SARS-CoV-2 spike-specific CD4+ TCR repertoires from before mRNA vaccination with those from after it. Altogether, some 11 COVID-19 convalescent patients and a few SARS-CoV-2-naive healthy vaccine recipients made up the full study. Cultures from other donors in the study were sequenced using the Oncomine TCR Beta short-read assay on an Illumina iSeq 100.

Summary of the overall study and its limitations: Only a small number of convalescent patients were included, and no early post-infection timepoints were available, which limited the study. At late post-vaccination timepoints, both infection-induced and vaccine-induced clones showed marked clonal contraction, consistent with waning T cell responses. In healthy vaccine recipients, vaccine-induced clones were almost all SARS-CoV-2 mono-reactive, with only 1 of 255 being cross-reactive with common cold coronaviruses.

As concerns this clone: Its antigen remains unidentified. No quality values exist for individual bases; no much larger clone is one base distant.

Receptor amplification or capture employed the immunoSEQ multiplex PCR assay. DNA from the CD4+ T cells that had been cultured and isolated underwent TCR beta CDR3 sequencing. Processing in the source paper ran as follows. The analysis removed non-productive TCR sequences, trimmed reads to the CDR3 region, and retained only CDR3s that were 7 or more amino acids long. Antigen-specific clonotypes were identified using the MANAFEST web app by comparison of expansion in peptide wells against reference cultures. To be called positive, a clone needed expansion at FDR<0.05 compared with the reference and with all other wells, an odds ratio greater than 5, and a frequency greater than 0.1% in two replicate wells. A clonotype was called cross-reactive if it was significantly expanded both in SARS-CoV-2 spike wells and in at least one common cold coronavirus spike condition. CDR3 similarity was assessed by Levenshtein distance using the stringdist R package, and unrooted trees were constructed with ape in R 3.6.1. TCRdb took over this immuneACCESS table, retaining in-frame rearrangements with V and J assigned. Such tables are incomplete; in checked studies, under half of the missing clones stem from an unresolved V gene, and the remainder is unexplained. The D gene and trimming were derived from the DNA, and the V and J assignments and clone size from that table. Across this sample there are more than 20,000 clones, with around 77% seen only once. Of the sample, less than 9.5% is held by the ten largest clones.

Reading the germline V gene gives CDR1 MNHEY and CDR2 SVGAGI. Trimming costs V 7 bases and J 15 bases, and their ends lie 20 bases apart. Measured from the cysteine to the phenylalanine, the CDR3 is 12 residues long. Here the CDR3 DNA is all that survives: 36 bases in frame from base 1. The ViraFEST assay stimulated PBMC with viral peptide pools and then used TCR sequencing to identify antigen-specific CD4+ T cell clonotypes by expansion. After around eleven days of culture, CD4+ T cells were isolated with the EasySep CD4+ T cell isolation kit. Participants received two doses of either the BNT162b2 or the mRNA-1273 mRNA SARS-CoV-2 vaccine. None of the healthy vaccine recipients had a prior SARS-CoV-2 infection, which was confirmed by nucleocapsid antibody tests that came back negative both before and after vaccination. Under 2.5 million PBMC per well were cultured with about 10 ug/ml peptides in IMDM containing roughly 5% human AB serum, approximately 9.1 IU/ml IL-2 and gentamicin. Half of the culture medium was replaced with fresh IL-2-containing medium on days 3 and 7. Unless otherwise noted, each peptide stimulation condition was cultured in triplicate wells. Using Ficoll-Paque Plus gradient centrifugation, PBMC were separated from whole blood and then either used fresh or cryopreserved at -140C. The spike proteins of SARS-CoV-2 and of the common cold coronaviruses HCoV-NL63, HCoV-OC43 and HCoV-229E were spanned by overlapping peptide pools. The QIAamp micro DNA kit was used to extract genomic DNA from the cultured CD4+ T cells.

The TCR sequence derives from a human donor who received a COVID-19 vaccine. The chain links TRBV6-5 with TRBJ2-3, with TRBD2 tentatively as D gene (6 bases match). Sequenced material: CD4+ T cells from PBMCs cultured with HCoV-229E spike peptides, taken after COVID-19 vaccination. The cell subset or site label, read with the paper, signifies: HCoV-229E spike overlapping peptide pool stimulation. The DNA sequence is given as TGTGCCAGCACCGCGAACTTCCCTAGCGCCTATTTT. This codes for CASTANFPSAYF.